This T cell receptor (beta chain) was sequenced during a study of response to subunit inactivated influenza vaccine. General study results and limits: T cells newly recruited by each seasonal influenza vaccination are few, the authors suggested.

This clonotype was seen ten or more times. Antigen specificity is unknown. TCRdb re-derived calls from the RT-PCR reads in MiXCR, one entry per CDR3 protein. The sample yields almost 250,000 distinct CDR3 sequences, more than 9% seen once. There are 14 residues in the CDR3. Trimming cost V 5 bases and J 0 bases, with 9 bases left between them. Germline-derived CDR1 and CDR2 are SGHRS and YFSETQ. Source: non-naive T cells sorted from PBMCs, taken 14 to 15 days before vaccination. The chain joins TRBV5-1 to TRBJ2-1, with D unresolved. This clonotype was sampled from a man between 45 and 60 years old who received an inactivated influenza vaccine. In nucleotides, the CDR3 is TGCGCCAGCAGTTATTACAGCTCCTACAATGAGCAGTTCTTC. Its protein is CASSYYSSYNEQFF.